This T cell receptor beta chain was sequenced during a study of blood T cell repertoires in COVID-19. Profiling relied on immunoSEQ multiplex PCR, and the TCRdb table lists in-frame clones only, not all of them. The sample includes about 240,000 clones, roughly four fifths of them seen just once. This clone was recorded once. This CDR3 region has 15 residues. V trimming: 4 bases; J trimming: 5 bases; junction bases outside the gene matches: 3. Germline CDR1 and CDR2: LGHDT and YNNKEL (reference sequence). This chain connects TRBV3-1 (or the pseudogene TRBV3-2) to TRBJ2-2, with 11 bases fitting TRBD2. The clonotype originates from a woman of 80 years or more with acute or convalescent COVID-19. Input material: peripheral blood. CDR3 coding DNA: TGTGCCAGCAGCCCCTTAGCGGGGGGGACCGGGGAGCTGTTTTTT. This gives the protein CASSPLAGGTGELFF.